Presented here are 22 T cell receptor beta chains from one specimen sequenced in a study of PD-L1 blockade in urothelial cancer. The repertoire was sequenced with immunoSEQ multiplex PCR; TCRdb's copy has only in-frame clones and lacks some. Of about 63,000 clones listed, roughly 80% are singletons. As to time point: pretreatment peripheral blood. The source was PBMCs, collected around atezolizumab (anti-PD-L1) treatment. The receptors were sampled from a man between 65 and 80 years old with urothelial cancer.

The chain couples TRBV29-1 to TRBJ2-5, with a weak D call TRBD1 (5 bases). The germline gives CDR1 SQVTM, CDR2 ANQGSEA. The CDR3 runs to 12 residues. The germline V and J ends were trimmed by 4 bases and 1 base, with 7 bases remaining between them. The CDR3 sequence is CSVGRVQETQYF. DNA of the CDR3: TGCAGCGTTGGCAGGGTCCAAGAGACCCAGTACTTC.

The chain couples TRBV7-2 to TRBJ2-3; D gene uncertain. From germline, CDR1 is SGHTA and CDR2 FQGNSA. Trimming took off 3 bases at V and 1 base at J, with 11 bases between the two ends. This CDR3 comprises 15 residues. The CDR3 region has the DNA TGTGCCAGCAGCTTCCCGGCGGCAGGCACAGATACGCAGTATTTT. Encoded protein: CASSFPAAGTDTQYF.

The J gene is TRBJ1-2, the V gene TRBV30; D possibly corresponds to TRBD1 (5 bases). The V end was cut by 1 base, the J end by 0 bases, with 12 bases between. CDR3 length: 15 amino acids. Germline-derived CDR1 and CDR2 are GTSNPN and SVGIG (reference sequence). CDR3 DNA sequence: TGTGCCTGGAGTGAGGGGTGGGGTGCTAACTATGGCTACACCTTC. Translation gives CAWSEGWGANYGYTF.

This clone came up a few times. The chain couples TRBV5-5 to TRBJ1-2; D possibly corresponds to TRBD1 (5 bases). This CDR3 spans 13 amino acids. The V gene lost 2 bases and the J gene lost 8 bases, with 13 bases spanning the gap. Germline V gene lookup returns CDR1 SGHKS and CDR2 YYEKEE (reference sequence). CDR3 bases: TGTGCCAGCAGCTTAGGAGGGGTAGGAGGCTACACCTTC. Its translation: CASSLGGVGGYTF.

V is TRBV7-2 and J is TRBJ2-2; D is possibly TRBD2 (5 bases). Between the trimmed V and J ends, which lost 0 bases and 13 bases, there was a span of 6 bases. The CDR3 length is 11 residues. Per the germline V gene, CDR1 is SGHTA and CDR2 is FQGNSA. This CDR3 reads CASSLARVLFF. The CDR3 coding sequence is TGTGCCAGCAGCTTAGCGAGGGTGCTGTTTTTT. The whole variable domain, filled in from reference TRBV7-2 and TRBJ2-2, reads GAGVSQSPSNKVTEKGKDVELRCDPISGHTALYWYRQSLGQGLEFLIYFQGNSAPDKSGLPSDRFSAERTGGSVSTLTIQRTQQEDSAVYLCASSLARVLFFGEGSRLTVL.

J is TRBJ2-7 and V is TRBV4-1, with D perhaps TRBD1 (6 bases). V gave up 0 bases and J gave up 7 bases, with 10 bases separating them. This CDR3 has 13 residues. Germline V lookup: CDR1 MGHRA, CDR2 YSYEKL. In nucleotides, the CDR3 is TGCGCCAGCAGCCAAGATCCCGACAGGGAGCAGTACTTC. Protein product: CASSQDPDREQYF.

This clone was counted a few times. The CDR3 is CASSPREGTGVYGYTF. As DNA, the CDR3 is TGTGCCAGCAGCCCCAGGGAGGGGACAGGGGTCTATGGCTACACCTTC. The chain recombines TRBV5-6 with TRBJ1-2; 10 bases match TRBD1. Losses at the gene ends were 4 bases for V and 4 bases for J; bases not matched to a gene: 10. Germline CDR1 reads SGHDT; CDR2 reads YYEEEE. This CDR3 is 16 amino acids long.

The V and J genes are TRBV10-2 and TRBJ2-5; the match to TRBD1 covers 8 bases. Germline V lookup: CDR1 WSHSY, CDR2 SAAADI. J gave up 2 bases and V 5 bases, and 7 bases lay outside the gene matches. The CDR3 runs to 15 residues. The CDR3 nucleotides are TGCGCCAGCAGTTGGGACAGGTGGGAACAAGAGACCCAGTACTTC. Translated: CASSWDRWEQETQYF.

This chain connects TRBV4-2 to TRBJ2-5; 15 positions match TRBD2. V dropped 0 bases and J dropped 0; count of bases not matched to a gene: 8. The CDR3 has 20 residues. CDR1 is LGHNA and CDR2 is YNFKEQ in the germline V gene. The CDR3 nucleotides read TGTGCCAGCAGCCAAGATTTAGGGACTAGCGGGGGGCAGTACCAAGAGACCCAGTACTTC. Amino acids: CASSQDLGTSGGQYQETQYF.

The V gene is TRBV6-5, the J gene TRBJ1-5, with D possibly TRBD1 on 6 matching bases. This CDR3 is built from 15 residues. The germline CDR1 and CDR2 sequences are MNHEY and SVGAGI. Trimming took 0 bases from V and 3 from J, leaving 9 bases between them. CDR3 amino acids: CASSYSSGANQPQHF. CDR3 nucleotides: TGTGCCAGCAGTTACTCGTCAGGGGCCAATCAGCCCCAGCATTTT.

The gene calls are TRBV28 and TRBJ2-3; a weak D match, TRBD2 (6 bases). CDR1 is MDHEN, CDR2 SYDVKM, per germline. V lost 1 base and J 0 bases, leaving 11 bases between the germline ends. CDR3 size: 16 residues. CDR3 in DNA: TGTGCCAGCAGTTTATATAGCGGTTCTAGCACAGATACGCAGTATTTT. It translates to CASSLYSGSSTDTQYF.

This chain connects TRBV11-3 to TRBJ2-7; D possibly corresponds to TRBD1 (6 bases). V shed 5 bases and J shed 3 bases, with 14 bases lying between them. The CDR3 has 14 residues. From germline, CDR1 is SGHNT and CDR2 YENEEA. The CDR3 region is CASSKRDNNYEQYF. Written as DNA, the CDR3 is TGTGCCAGCAGCAAACGGGACAACAACTACGAGCAGTACTTC.

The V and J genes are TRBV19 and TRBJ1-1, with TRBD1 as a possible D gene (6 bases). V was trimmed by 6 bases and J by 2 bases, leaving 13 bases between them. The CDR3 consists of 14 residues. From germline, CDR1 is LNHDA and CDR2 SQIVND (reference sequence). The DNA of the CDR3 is TGTGCCAGTAGCCAAACAGGGTTAAACACTGAAGCTTTCTTT. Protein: CASSQTGLNTEAFF. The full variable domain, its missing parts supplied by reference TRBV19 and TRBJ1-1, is DGGITQSPKYLFRKEGQNVTLSCEQNLNHDAMYWYRQDPGQGLRLIYYSQIVNDFQKGDIAEGYSVSREKKESFPLTVTSAQKNPTAFYLCASSQTGLNTEAFFGQGTRLTVV.

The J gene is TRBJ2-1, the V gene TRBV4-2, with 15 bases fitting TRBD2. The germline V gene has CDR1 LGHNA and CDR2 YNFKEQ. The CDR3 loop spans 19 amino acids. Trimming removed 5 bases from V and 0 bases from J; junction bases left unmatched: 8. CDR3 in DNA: TGTGCCAGCAGCATAAACGGACTAGCGGGAGGGAGCTCCTACAATGAGCAGTTCTTC. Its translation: CASSINGLAGGSSYNEQFF.

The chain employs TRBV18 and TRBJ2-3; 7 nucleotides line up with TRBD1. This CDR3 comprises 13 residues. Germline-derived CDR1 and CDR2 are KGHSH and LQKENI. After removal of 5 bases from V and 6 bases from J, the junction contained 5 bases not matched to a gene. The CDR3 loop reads CASSSSRGDTQYF. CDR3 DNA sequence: TGTGCCAGCTCATCGAGCAGGGGGGATACGCAGTATTTT.

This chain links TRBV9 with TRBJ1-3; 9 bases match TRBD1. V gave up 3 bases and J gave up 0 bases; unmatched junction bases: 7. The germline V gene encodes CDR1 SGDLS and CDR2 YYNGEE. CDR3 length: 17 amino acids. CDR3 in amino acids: CASSAGQGLSSGNTIYF. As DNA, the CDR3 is TGTGCCAGCAGCGCAGGACAGGGGCTAAGCTCTGGAAACACCATATATTTT.

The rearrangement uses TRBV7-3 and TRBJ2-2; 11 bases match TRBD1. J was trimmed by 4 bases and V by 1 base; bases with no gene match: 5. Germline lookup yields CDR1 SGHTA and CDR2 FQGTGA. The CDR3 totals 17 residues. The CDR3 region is CASSLNGQGAGTGELFF. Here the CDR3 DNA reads TGTGCCAGCAGCTTAAACGGACAGGGGGCGGGCACCGGGGAGCTGTTTTTT. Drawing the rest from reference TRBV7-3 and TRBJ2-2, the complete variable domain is GAGVSQTPSNKVTEKGKYVELRCDPISGHTALYWYRQSLGQGPEFLIYFQGTGAADDSGLPNDRFFAVRPEGSVSTLKIQRTERGDSAVYLCASSLNGQGAGTGELFFGEGSRLTVL.

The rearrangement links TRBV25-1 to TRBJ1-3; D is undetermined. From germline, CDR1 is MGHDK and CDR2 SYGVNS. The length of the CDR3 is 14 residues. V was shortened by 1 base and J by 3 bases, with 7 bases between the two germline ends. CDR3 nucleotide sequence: TGTGCCAGCAGTGAATCAGGTTTTGGAAACACCATATATTTT. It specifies CASSESGFGNTIYF.

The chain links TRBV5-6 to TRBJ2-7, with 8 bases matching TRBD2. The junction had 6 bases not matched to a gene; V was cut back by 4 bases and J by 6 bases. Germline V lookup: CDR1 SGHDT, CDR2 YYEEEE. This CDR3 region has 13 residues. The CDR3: CASSTWTSIEQYF. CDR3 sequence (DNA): TGTGCCAGCAGCACCTGGACTAGCATCGAGCAGTACTTC. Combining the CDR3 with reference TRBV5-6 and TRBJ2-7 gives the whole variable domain DAGVTQSPTHLIKTRGQQVTLRCSPKSGHDTVSWYQQALGQGPQFIFQYYEEEERQRGNFPDRFSGHQFPNYSSELNVNALLLGDSALYLCASSTWTSIEQYFGPGTRLTVT.

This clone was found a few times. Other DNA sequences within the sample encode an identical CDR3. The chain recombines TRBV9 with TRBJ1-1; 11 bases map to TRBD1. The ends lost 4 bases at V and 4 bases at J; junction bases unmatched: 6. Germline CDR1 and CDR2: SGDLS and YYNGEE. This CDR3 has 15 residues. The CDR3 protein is CASSPSGTGGTEAFF. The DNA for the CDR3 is TGTGCCAGCAGCCCGTCAGGGACAGGGGGCACTGAAGCTTTCTTT.

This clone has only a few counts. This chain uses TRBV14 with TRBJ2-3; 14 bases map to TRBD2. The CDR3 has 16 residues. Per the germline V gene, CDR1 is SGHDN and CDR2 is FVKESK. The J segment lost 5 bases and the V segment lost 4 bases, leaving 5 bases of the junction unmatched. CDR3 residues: CASSLRLAGGRDTQYF. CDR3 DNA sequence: TGTGCCAGCAGCCTCCGACTAGCGGGGGGGCGAGATACGCAGTATTTT.

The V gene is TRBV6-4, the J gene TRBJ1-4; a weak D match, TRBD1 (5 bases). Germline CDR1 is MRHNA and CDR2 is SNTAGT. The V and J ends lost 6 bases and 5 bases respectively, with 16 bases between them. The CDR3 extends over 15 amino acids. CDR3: CASSNPPGRNEKLFF. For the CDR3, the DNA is TGTGCCAGCAGCAACCCCCCAGGGCGCAATGAAAAACTGTTTTTT.